This T cell receptor beta chain emerged from a study of shared clonotypes between healthy human individuals. At the level of the study: Per donor, CD8 memory used one plate, CD8 naive used two, CD4 memory used three and CD4 naive used three. Findings and limits, study-wide: Sharing across four donors was highest in naive CD4 (roughly 5%) and lowest in memory CD8 (0.4%).

Remarks on this clone: Its antigen remains unknown.

This CDR3 spans 15 amino acids. The germline CDR1 and CDR2 sequences are SGHTA and FQGNSA. Trimming removed 5 bases from V and 2 bases from J; junction bases left unmatched: 6. Study processing details: ImmunoSEQ output held junction-only sequences without quality scores, so filtering differed. Profiling relied on immunoSEQ multiplex PCR, and the TCRdb table lists in-frame clones only, not all of them. The V and J calls and clone size were taken over from that table, and D and trimming were inferred from the DNA. The sample gives about 520,000 clones, about 96% of which show up once; 0.05% to 0.07% is in the top ten.

The V gene is TRBV7-2, the J gene TRBJ2-5, with TRBD1 matching 9 bases. The material sequenced was naive CD4+ T cells sorted from blood. The subset here: CD45RA+ positively selected. This clonotype originated in a woman in her 30s in good health. CDR3 sequence: CASSGTGSRQETQYF. CDR3 DNA sequence: TGTGCCAGCAGCGGGACAGGGTCTCGGCAAGAGACCCAGTACTTC.